The rows below give T cell receptor beta chains drawn from one sample of a study of cytomegalovirus exposure and HLA in healthy donors. Data came from immunoSEQ multiplex PCR; TCRdb stores just in-frame clones and leaves some out. The sample records 100,000 or so clones, approximately 56% being singletons. Input material: PBMCs. These receptors were taken from a woman in her 30s in good health and CMV-seropositive. The CDR3 runs from the conserved cysteine through the conserved F or W. A D gene is named only where the DNA matches it firmly. The size entry is marked missing in some rows and otherwise reads once, few, many or a size class.

.,TRBV5-1,TRBJ2-1,TRBD2,CASSLAGGNYNEQFF,TGCGCCAGCAGCTTGGCCGGGGGGAACTACAATGAGCAGTTCTTC
.,TRBV27,TRBJ1-2,TRBD1,CASRSSQGHYGYTF,TGTGCCAGCAGGAGCTCACAGGGGCACTATGGCTACACCTTC
.,TRBV19,TRBJ1-1,TRBD1,CASSWRTGNTEAFF,TGTGCCAGTAGTTGGCGGACAGGGAACACTGAAGCTTTCTTT
.,TRBV5-6,TRBJ2-5,.,CASSLPPGIETQYF,TGTGCCAGCAGTCTCCCCCCTGGCATCGAGACCCAGTACTTC
few,TRBV6-1,TRBJ2-1,.,CASSETGYNEQFF,TGTGCCAGCAGTGAAACGGGGTACAATGAGCAGTTCTTC
few,TRBV13,TRBJ2-3,.,CASSLVEEDGTDTQYF,TGTGCCAGCAGCTTAGTTGAGGAGGACGGGACAGATACGCAGTATTTT
.,TRBV19,TRBJ1-1,TRBD1,CASWGQGRSTEAFF,TGTGCCAGTTGGGGACAGGGAAGAAGCACTGAAGCTTTCTTT
.,TRBV4-2,TRBJ1-2,TRBD1,CASSQAAGTGYGYTF,TGTGCCAGCAGCCAGGCGGCCGGGACAGGGTATGGCTACACCTTC
.,TRBV28,TRBJ1-5,.,CASQVTGASEPQHF,TGTGCCAGCCAAGTGACAGGCGCCTCGGAGCCCCAGCATTTT
.,TRBV13,TRBJ2-7,.,CASSFGQRTYEQYF,TGTGCCAGCAGCTTCGGACAGAGGACCTACGAGCAGTACTTC
.,TRBV6-1,TRBJ1-1,TRBD1,CASKQGKGTEAFF,TGTGCCAGCAAACAGGGGAAGGGGACTGAAGCTTTCTTT
.,TRBV7-9,TRBJ1-1,.,CASSLALNTEAFF,TGTGCCAGCAGCTTAGCCTTGAACACTGAAGCTTTCTTT
.,TRBV28,TRBJ1-2,.,CASSFQGNYGYPF,TGTGCCAGCAGTTTTCAGGGGAACTATGGCTACCCCTTC
few,TRBV6-6,TRBJ2-2,.,CASSGHMNTGELFF,TGTGCCAGCAGCGGACATATGAACACCGGGGAGCTGTTTTTT
.,TRBV9,TRBJ2-1,.,CASSLGLNEQFF,TGTGCCAGCAGCCTTGGACTCAATGAGCAGTTCTTC
few,TRBV30,TRBJ1-2,.,CARTGGRYGYPF,TGTGCCCGAACCGGGGGACGCTATGGCTACCCCTTC
.,TRBV28,TRBJ1-5,.,CASSLRRIGNQPQHF,TGTGCCAGCAGCCTTAGGCGGATAGGCAATCAGCCCCAGCATTTT
.,TRBV30,TRBJ1-2,.,CAWSVQREAGYTF,TGTGCCTGGAGTGTACAGCGGGAAGCGGGCTACACCTTC
once,TRBV5-6,TRBJ2-5,.,CASSLDGFPTEKETQYF,TGTGCCAGCAGCTTGGACGGTTTTCCCACTGAGAAAGAGACCCAGTACTTC
.,TRBV2,TRBJ1-2,.,CASSEGTVPIPNYGYTF,TGTGCCAGCAGTGAAGGGACAGTCCCTATCCCTAACTATGGCTACACCTTC
.,TRBV6-5,TRBJ1-3,TRBD1,CASSYSGQYGNTIYF,TGTGCCAGCAGTTACTCGGGACAGTATGGAAACACCATATATTTT
few,TRBV28,TRBJ1-5,TRBD1,CASSFGDRTNQPQHF,TGTGCCAGCAGTTTTGGGGACAGGACCAATCAGCCCCAGCATTTT
.,TRBV7-9,TRBJ2-1,TRBD2,CASSTLAGGNNEQFF,TGTGCCAGCAGTACACTAGCGGGGGGGAACAATGAGCAGTTCTTC
.,TRBV9,TRBJ2-1,TRBD2,CASSVTSGVYNEQFF,TGTGCCAGCAGCGTGACTAGCGGGGTTTACAATGAGCAGTTCTTC
.,TRBV5-1,TRBJ2-2,.,CASSLISDGAGELFF,TGCGCCAGCAGCTTGATTTCGGACGGGGCCGGGGAGCTGTTTTTT
.,TRBV2,TRBJ2-3,TRBD1,CASSQDRLLTDTQYF,TGTGCCAGCAGCCAGGACAGGCTATTGACAGATACGCAGTATTTT
few,TRBV13,TRBJ2-3,.,CASSLNRARRDTQYF,TGTGCCAGCAGCTTAAACAGGGCCCGGAGAGATACGCAGTATTTT